Presented here are 27 T cell receptor beta chains from one specimen sequenced in a study of blood T cells in healthy people across ages. Next came a second PCR, run for about 6 to 12 cycles, which used a sample-barcoded 5' primer along with a J-beta primer mix. Each CDR3 protein gets one entry after TCRdb re-called the 5' RACE reads with MiXCR. The table includes approximately 780,000 distinct CDR3 sequences, roughly 25% detected once. Another study also made use of these data, one on T cells of mothers and their children.

What was sequenced was blood. These receptors came from a boy aged 5-17 years in good health.

This clonotype was found a few times. The CDR3 spells CASSLRPEETQYF. The CDR3 coding sequence is TGTGCCAGCAGCTTAAGGCCCGAAGAGACCCAGTACTTC. The rearrangement uses TRBV7-3 and TRBJ2-5; D not resolved. CDR1 and CDR2 from the germline V gene are SGHTA and FQGTGA. V was trimmed by 1 base and J by 3 bases, leaving 6 bases between them. This CDR3 has 13 residues.

This clonotype has more than one count but fewer than ten. This chain connects TRBV20-1 to TRBJ2-3; 9 bases are a match to TRBD2. This CDR3 comprises 15 residues. Trimming at V came to 5 bases and at J to 2 bases, leaving 8 bases not matched to a gene. The germline V gene encodes CDR1 DFQATT and CDR2 SNEGSKA (reference sequence). DNA for the CDR3: TGCAGTGCTGGAGCGGGGGGCGCCCTCACAGATACGCAGTATTTT. Its translation: CSAGAGGALTDTQYF.

This clonotype was observed a few times. J is TRBJ2-3 and V is TRBV30, with TRBD1 matching 8 bases. CDR3 length equals 15 residues. V gave up 1 base and J gave up 2 bases; unmatched junction bases: 5. Germline loops: CDR1 GTSNPN, CDR2 SVGIG (reference sequence). As DNA, the CDR3 is TGTGCCTGGAGTGGGACAGGGTACCCCACAGATACGCAGTATTTT. It yields the protein CAWSGTGYPTDTQYF.

Only a few counts were recorded for this clonotype. This chain connects TRBV7-2 to TRBJ2-5; D is unresolved. With the DNA end fitting TRBJ2-7 better, the J assignment may be wrong. Per the germline V gene, CDR1 is SGHTA and CDR2 is FQGNSA. The CDR3 consists of 17 residues. The CDR3 coding sequence is TGTGCCAGCAGCTTTGGTGGGGTGGCACCCCACTTTTACGAGCAGTACTTC. Translated: CASSFGGVAPHFYEQYF.

The V call is TRBV30, the J call TRBJ2-1; 8 nucleotides align to TRBD2. The germline V gene encodes CDR1 GTSNPN and CDR2 SVGIG (reference sequence). The CDR3 consists of 15 residues. Losses at the gene ends were 0 bases for V and 2 bases for J; bases not matched to a gene: 3. CDR3 in amino acids: CAWSVLSGTYNEQFF. As DNA, the CDR3 is TGTGCCTGGAGTGTACTTAGCGGGACCTACAATGAGCAGTTCTTC.

This clonotype was counted a few times. V is TRBV5-5 and J is TRBJ2-5, with D possibly TRBD2 on 6 matching bases. V was shortened by 4 bases and J by 1 base, with 14 bases between the two germline ends. Germline-derived CDR1 and CDR2 are SGHKS and YYEKEE (reference sequence). The CDR3 extends over 15 amino acids. CDR3 sequence (DNA): TGTGCCAGCAGCCATGCCGGAGGGCCCCAAGAGACCCAGTACTTC. It yields the protein CASSHAGGPQETQYF.

The gene calls are TRBV3-1 and TRBJ2-1, with D maybe TRBD1 (6 bases). Judging by the DNA end, TRBJ2-5 fits better; the J call may be wrong. This CDR3 has 15 amino acids. In germline, CDR1 is LGHDT, CDR2 YNNKEL (reference sequence). In DNA form, the CDR3 reads TGTGCCAGCAGCCGGGGGACCCAAAGGGGGGAGACCCAGTACTTC. It yields the protein CASSRGTQRGETQYF.

This clonotype has a handful of counts. This sequence joins TRBV29-1 and TRBJ2-5, with 11 bases identical to TRBD1. The length of the CDR3 is 13 residues. Per germline, CDR1 SQVTM and CDR2 ANQGSEA. V lost 6 bases, J lost 5 bases, and 5 bases stayed unmatched. CDR3: CSVLRDRGETQYF. CDR3 nucleotide sequence: TGCAGCGTCCTCCGGGACAGGGGGGAGACCCAGTACTTC.

A note on this clonotype: This likely comes from a read error, as the CDR3 has no conserved phenylalanine or tryptophan at its end. The rearrangement uses TRBV15 and TRBJ2-1; the D gene is possibly TRBD2 (5 bases). V gave up 11 bases and J gave up 6 bases, with 14 bases separating them. The CDR3 extends over 12 amino acids. Germline assignment: CDR1 LNHNV and CDR2 YYDKDF (reference sequence). The CDR3 DNA is TGTGCCGCCTCCTATCGGGGCAATGAGCAGTTCCTC. It is translated as CAASYRGNEQFL.

This clonotype was picked up a small number of times. The chain couples TRBV29-1 to TRBJ2-5, with TRBD2 matching over 11 bases. Matching the DNA end better, TRBJ2-1 makes the J call doubtful. The CDR3 has 16 amino acids. Looked up from germline, CDR1 is SQVTM and CDR2 is ANQGSEA. CDR3 DNA: TGCAGCGTTGCTGTCTCTATAGCGGGGGGGCCTGGTGAGCAGTTCTTC. It specifies CSVAVSIAGGPGEQFF.

This chain joins TRBV12-3 or TRBV12-4 and TRBJ2-4; possible D gene TRBD1, 7 bases. Trimming shortened V by 11 bases and J by 0 bases, and 20 bases separated the two germline ends. The CDR3 is made up of 16 amino acids. This CDR3 reads CASEGAFGVAKNIQYF. Written as DNA, the CDR3 is TGTGCCTCGGAGGGGGCGTTTGGGGTAGCCAAAAACATTCAGTACTTC.

The J gene is TRBJ2-3, the V gene TRBV5-6, with D perhaps TRBD2 (6 bases). With 2 bases removed from V and 2 bases from J, the gap between germline ends came to 12 bases. CDR3 size: 15 residues. CDR1 is SGHDT, CDR2 YYEEEE, per germline. In nucleotides, the CDR3 is TGTGCCAGCAGCTTAAAAGGGACTGACACAGATACGCAGTATTTT. It yields the protein CASSLKGTDTDTQYF.

This clonotype was seen more than once but under ten times. This sequence joins TRBV12-5 and TRBJ1-2, with no clear D. The ends were cut back, 6 bases at V and 2 bases at J, with 19 bases in the middle. The CDR3 covers 16 residues. Germline V gene data show CDR1 as LGHNT and CDR2 as FRNRAP. The CDR3: CASGPALRIKNYGYTF. CDR3 DNA sequence: TGTGCTAGTGGCCCCGCTCTGAGGATAAAAAACTATGGCTACACCTTC.

The chain links TRBV29-1 to TRBJ1-2, with D hard to call. Trimming shortened V by 4 bases and J by 2 bases, and 5 bases separated the two germline ends. This CDR3 has 11 amino acids. Germline V gene lookup returns CDR1 SQVTM and CDR2 ANQGSEA. CDR3 sequence: CSVGKNYGYTF. DNA for the CDR3: TGCAGCGTTGGCAAGAACTATGGCTACACCTTC.

This clonotype appeared a few times. J is TRBJ2-3 and V is TRBV11-2; unclear D gene. The CDR3 has 12 residues. The germline gives CDR1 SGHAT, CDR2 FQNNGV. The V and J ends lost 7 bases and 4 bases respectively, with 9 bases between them. The CDR3 sequence is CASTPYPDTQYF. In DNA, the CDR3 is TGTGCCAGCACCCCTTATCCAGATACGCAGTATTTT.

V is TRBV20-1 and J is TRBJ1-2; the match to TRBD1 covers 7 bases. This CDR3 comprises 13 residues. Unmatched junction bases numbered 5, after V lost 4 bases and J lost 3 bases. Germline assignment: CDR1 DFQATT and CDR2 SNEGSKA (reference sequence). The CDR3 sequence is CSAIPGQHYGYTF. CDR3 bases: TGCAGTGCTATTCCGGGACAGCACTATGGCTACACCTTC.

This chain links TRBV29-1 with TRBJ2-6; 7 bases align to TRBD1. This CDR3 contains 17 residues. The V gene end was trimmed by 5 bases and the J gene end by 2 bases; junction bases not matched to a gene: 12. Per the germline V gene, CDR1 is SQVTM and CDR2 is ANQGSEA. CDR3: CSVSLKPTGPGANVLTF. The CDR3 DNA follows: TGCAGCGTTTCCCTAAAACCGACAGGGCCTGGGGCCAACGTCCTGACTTTC.

The gene calls are TRBV21-1 and TRBJ2-5. The last part of the DNA fits TRBJ2-1 better; the J call may be wrong. TRBV21-1 is a recognized pseudogene. The CDR3 is made up of 13 amino acids. CDR3 sequence (DNA): TGTGCCAGCAGCAAAGCCTGGAGTGGTGAGCAGTTCTTC. It translates to CASSKAWSGEQFF.

A few counts support this clonotype. The V call is TRBV20-1, the J call TRBJ2-7; D is unclear. CDR3 size: 11 residues. The ends were cut back, 7 bases at V and 0 bases at J, with 7 bases in the middle. Germline V CDR1 and CDR2: DFQATT, SNEGSKA (reference sequence). The CDR3 protein is CSVATSYEQYF. As DNA, the CDR3 is TGCAGTGTAGCCACCTCCTACGAGCAGTACTTC.

DNA for the CDR3: TGTGCCAGCAGCGCCGACAGTCGCTCCTACAATGAGCAGTTCTTC. Translated, it gives CASSADSRSYNEQFF. The chain employs TRBV9 and TRBJ2-1; possibly TRBD1 for D (5 bases). V lost 3 bases, J lost 0 bases, and 10 bases lay in between. The CDR3 covers 15 residues. From germline, CDR1 is SGDLS and CDR2 YYNGEE.

This clonotype was found a few times. The rearrangement joins TRBV6-1 to TRBJ1-6, with D possibly matching TRBD1 (6 bases). V lost 6 bases and J 2 bases, leaving 20 bases between the germline ends. The CDR3 runs to 18 residues. CDR1 is MNHNS, CDR2 SASEGT, per germline. The CDR3 coding sequence is TGTGCCAGCAGCCGGGTACAGGGACTCCGGACCTATAATTCACCCCTCCACTTT. Residues: CASSRVQGLRTYNSPLHF.

This clonotype has just a few counts. The V gene is TRBV2, the J gene TRBJ1-1; D might be TRBD1 (6 bases). Deletions cut 7 bases from V and 4 bases from J, with 16 bases between. Germline CDR1 SNHLY, CDR2 FYNNEI. The CDR3 contains 14 residues. CDR3 in DNA: TGTGCCAGCACCCTACAGGGAGAGGGCACTGAAGCTTTCTTT. Its protein product is CASTLQGEGTEAFF. Full variable domain (remainder filled in from reference TRBV2 and TRBJ1-1): EPEVTQTPSHQVTQMGQEVILRCVPISNHLYFYWYRQILGQKVEFLVSFYNNEISEKSEIFDDQFSVERPDGSNFTLKIRSTKLEDSAMYFCASTLQGEGTEAFFGQGTRLTVV.

There are a few counts of this clonotype. The chain uses TRBV7-2 and TRBJ2-7; no clear D gene. Germline CDR1 SGHTA, CDR2 FQGNSA. This CDR3 has 13 residues. Trimming took off 1 base at V and 2 bases at J, with 6 bases between the two ends. CDR3: CASSLDVAYEQYF. In DNA, the CDR3 is TGTGCCAGCAGCTTAGACGTGGCCTACGAGCAGTACTTC.

V is TRBV3-1 and J is TRBJ1-4; D is possibly TRBD1 (5 bases). Trimming took 0 bases from V and 7 from J, leaving 15 bases between them. The CDR3 has 16 amino acids. The germline gives CDR1 LGHDT, CDR2 YNNKEL (reference sequence). The CDR3 region is CASSQDRAREGEKLFF. Here the CDR3 DNA reads TGTGCCAGCAGCCAAGATCGGGCCAGGGAGGGTGAAAAACTGTTTTTT.

This chain joins TRBV20-1 and TRBJ2-7, with 11 bases aligning to TRBD2. Trimming at V came to 6 bases and at J to 7 bases, leaving 8 bases not matched to a gene. CDR3 length: 13 residues. The germline CDR1 and CDR2 sequences are DFQATT and SNEGSKA (reference sequence). Here the CDR3 reads CSAFSGGGLEQYF. The CDR3 region has the DNA TGCAGTGCCTTTAGCGGGGGGGGTCTGGAGCAGTACTTC.

The chain has TRBV20-1 and TRBJ1-3; possible D gene TRBD1, 5 bases. V was shortened by 0 bases and J by 2 bases, with 14 bases between the two germline ends. Germline CDR1 and CDR2: DFQATT and SNEGSKA (reference sequence). CDR3 length: 16 amino acids. Here the CDR3 DNA reads TGCAGTGCTAGAGATCGGTACAGGCACCCTGGAAACACCATATATTTT. It encodes CSARDRYRHPGNTIYF.

This chain uses TRBV7-2 with TRBJ1-5; D is ambiguous. The CDR3 runs to 16 residues. V was cut by 1 base and J by 3 bases, with 13 bases left in between. Germline V gene lookup returns CDR1 SGHTA and CDR2 FQGNSA. The CDR3 loop is CASSLDLSVPNQPQHF. The DNA of the CDR3 is TGTGCCAGCAGCTTAGATCTCTCCGTGCCCAATCAGCCCCAGCATTTT.